This passage covers 25 T cell receptor beta chains from one sample sequenced in a study of T cells in women clearing cervical HPV infection. Using immunoSEQ multiplex PCR, the repertoire was profiled, and TCRdb retains in-frame clones only, with some absent. This sample's clone table lists 15,000 to 20,000 clones. Sequenced: blood buffy coat. The receptors were sampled from a woman aged 18 to 69 with a cervical HPV16 infection that either progressed to CIN3+ or cleared (not recorded which).

A note on this clone: The read terminates 3 residues before the CDR3 end, so the remaining end is supplied by the germline J gene. The chain links TRBV20-1 to TRBJ2-7; 7 bases align to TRBD2. Germline V CDR1 and CDR2: DFQATT, SNEGSKA (reference sequence). CDR3 length equals 14 residues. After removal of 3 bases from V and 4 bases from J, the junction contained 9 bases not matched to a gene. The sequenced CDR3 bases are TGCAGTGCTAGCGGGACTCGGGGGGTATACGAG. This translates into CSASGTRGVYE. The full CDR3 reads CSASGTRGVYEQYF.

A note on this clone: With the read ending 3 residues before the CDR3 end, the germline J gene is used to fill in that end. The J gene is TRBJ1-3, the V gene TRBV19, with 7 bases lining up with TRBD1. This CDR3 spans 16 amino acids. Per the germline V gene, CDR1 is LNHDA and CDR2 is SQIVND (reference sequence). Trimming removed 6 bases from V and 4 bases from J; junction bases left unmatched: 12. CDR3 sequence reads: CASRPRQGLIGNTIYF. CDR3 DNA, as far as it was read: TGTGCCAGTAGGCCCAGACAGGGTTTGATCGGAAACACC.

To note about this clone: The sequenced fragment ends 3 residues before the CDR3 boundary, so the rest is inferred from the germline J gene. The genes are TRBV12-3 or TRBV12-4 and TRBJ2-1; TRBD2 aligns across 13 bases. J was trimmed by 5 bases and V by 4 bases; bases with no gene match: 5. This CDR3 is built from 16 residues. This CDR3 reads CASSSGLAGTHNEQFF. The sequenced CDR3 bases are TGTGCCAGCAGTTCGGGACTAGCGGGAACACACAATGAG.

Regarding this clone: Sequencing ends 3 residues short of the CDR3 end; the germline J gene provides the rest. V usage is TRBV5-1 and J usage is TRBJ2-5; possible D gene TRBD1, 7 bases. V was clipped by 6 bases and J by 1 base, with 16 bases between them. The CDR3 loop spans 15 amino acids. Per the germline V gene, CDR1 is SGHRS and CDR2 is YFSETQ. The DNA read from the CDR3 is TGCGCCAGCAAGCCCGGAGGGGGCAGCCAAGAGACC. This encodes CASKPGGGSQET. The whole CDR3 protein is CASKPGGGSQETQYF. Complete variable domain (other parts from reference TRBV5-1 and TRBJ2-5): KAGVTQTPRYLIKTRGQQVTLSCSPISGHRSVSWYQQTPGQGLQFLFEYFSETQRNKGNFPGRFSGRQFSNSRSEMNVSTLELGDSALYLCASKPGGGSQETQYFGPGTRLLVL.

With respect to this clone: Coverage ceases 3 residues before the CDR3 finishes, and the germline J gene fills in the end. The chain joins TRBV20-1 to TRBJ1-1; D unresolved. The V and J ends lost 4 bases and 1 base respectively, with 7 bases between them. Germline assignment: CDR1 DFQATT and CDR2 SNEGSKA (reference sequence). The CDR3 totals 12 residues. CDR3: CSAKRPNTEAFF. Partial CDR3 DNA: TGCAGTGCTAAGCGACCGAACACTGAA.

With respect to this clone: The same CDR3 can be traced to other DNA sequences in this sample. This chain's CDR3 is CASSLRGQRDNEQFF. CDR3 DNA (partial): TGTGCCAGCAGCCTCCGGGGACAGAGGGACAATGAG. The gene calls are TRBV7-9 and TRBJ2-1; 7 bases are shared with TRBD1. The CDR3 extends 3 residues past the end of the read, so its final part is completed from the germline J gene. The CDR3 covers 15 residues. V was clipped by 5 bases and J by 5 bases; unmatched bases: 9. Germline V gene lookup returns CDR1 SEHNR and CDR2 FQNEAQ (reference sequence). The full variable domain, in which reference TRBV7-9 and TRBJ2-1 provide the parts outside the CDR3, is DTGVSQNPRHKITKRGQNVTFRCDPISEHNRLYWYRQTLGQGPEFLTYFQNEAQLEKSRLLSDRFSAERPKGSFSTLEIQRTEQGDSAMYLCASSLRGQRDNEQFFGPGTRLTVL.

Points on this clone: The CDR3 end falls 3 residues outside the read, so it is completed with the germline J gene. Other DNA sequences within the sample encode an identical CDR3. V and J are TRBV7-9 and TRBJ2-1, with 10 bases identical to TRBD2. CDR1 is SEHNR and CDR2 is FQNEAQ in the germline V gene (reference sequence). V dropped 3 bases and J dropped 9; count of bases not matched to a gene: 8. This CDR3 has 15 amino acids. The CDR3 sequence: CASSLSSGSLGEQFF. The sequenced CDR3 bases are TGTGCCAGCAGCTTGTCTAGCGGGAGTTTAGGTGAG. Full variable domain (rest looked up from reference TRBV7-9 and TRBJ2-1): DTGVSQNPRHKITKRGQNVTFRCDPISEHNRLYWYRQTLGQGPEFLTYFQNEAQLEKSRLLSDRFSAERPKGSFSTLEIQRTEQGDSAMYLCASSLSSGSLGEQFFGPGTRLTVL.

A note on this clone: The missing CDR3 end, 3 residues past where the read stops, is filled in from the germline J gene. The chain carries TRBV20-1 and TRBJ2-3, with 13 bases fitting TRBD2. CDR3 size: 16 residues. The V gene's germline CDR1 is DFQATT and CDR2 SNEGSKA (reference sequence). With V trimmed by 3 bases and J by 2 bases, 5 bases remained unmatched. The covered CDR3 bases are TGCAGTGCTAGGGGACTAGCGGGGCTAGACACAGATACG. It is translated as CSARGLAGLDTDT. The CDR3 reads in full as CSARGLAGLDTDTQYF.

In the case of this clone: Read sequence stops 3 residues before the CDR3 end, and the germline J gene provides the missing end. The chain couples TRBV2 to TRBJ2-1; 13 bases are a match to TRBD2. V dropped 6 bases and J dropped 0; count of bases not matched to a gene: 8. The CDR3 sequence is 18 residues long. Germline-derived CDR1 and CDR2 are SNHLY and FYNNEI. The sequenced part of the CDR3 DNA is TGTGCCAGCAGATTGGGACTAGCGGGATCTGGCTCCTACAATGAG. Translation: CASRLGLAGSGSYNE. The full CDR3 protein reads CASRLGLAGSGSYNEQFF.

On this clone: The sequenced fragment ends 3 residues before the CDR3 boundary, so the rest is inferred from the germline J gene. V gene TRBV12-3 or TRBV12-4 combines with J gene TRBJ2-7, with 7 bases that match TRBD2. J lost 0 bases, V lost 3 bases, and 14 bases had no gene match. CDR3 length equals 18 residues. CDR3 DNA (partial): TGTGCCAGCAGTTTCGTTTTGGTGGGGACTACCCTCTCCTACGAG. It translates to CASSFVLVGTTLSYE. The whole CDR3 protein is CASSFVLVGTTLSYEQYF.

Turning to this clone: The missing CDR3 end, 3 residues past where the read stops, is filled in from the germline J gene. V usage is TRBV7-9 and J usage is TRBJ1-2, with D tentatively TRBD1 (5 bases). V gave up 1 base and J gave up 3 bases, with 9 bases separating them. The CDR3 is made up of 14 amino acids. Per the germline V gene, CDR1 is SEHNR and CDR2 is FQNEAQ (reference sequence). CDR3: CASSLVRADYGYTF. CDR3 bases read: TGTGCCAGCAGCTTAGTCAGGGCTGACTATGGC.

With respect to this clone: The read ends 3 residues shy of where the CDR3 ends; the end is completed using the germline J gene. The chain recombines TRBV30 with TRBJ1-5; possible D gene TRBD1, 5 bases. Trimming stripped 1 base from V and 0 bases from J, with 13 bases between. This CDR3 spans 16 amino acids. Germline V CDR1 and CDR2: GTSNPN, SVGIG (reference sequence). CDR3 sequence: CAWSDRSYYSNQPQHF. Partial CDR3 DNA: TGTGCCTGGAGTGACAGGAGTTACTATAGCAATCAGCCC.

In terms of frequency, this clone is medium-sized (0.01 to 0.1%). The missing CDR3 end, 3 residues past where the read stops, is filled in from the germline J gene. The chain links TRBV6-2 or TRBV6-3 to TRBJ1-1, with 7 positions matching TRBD1. The CDR3 covers 17 residues. Germline lookup yields CDR1 MNHEY and CDR2 SVGEGT. Losses at the gene ends were 0 bases for V and 1 base for J; bases not matched to a gene: 8. CDR3: CASSYSTTGTENTEAFF. Partial CDR3 DNA: TGTGCCAGCAGTTACTCCACTACCGGGACAGAGAACACTGAA.

A remark on this clone: The read ends 3 residues before the CDR3 terminus; that terminus is restored from the germline J gene. The rearrangement joins TRBV10-1 to TRBJ2-7; 7 bases are a match to TRBD2. This CDR3 spans 17 amino acids. Germline V gene data show CDR1 as WNHNN and CDR2 as SYGVQD (reference sequence). Trimming removed 0 bases from V and 4 bases from J; junction bases left unmatched: 12. The CDR3 loop reads CASSESWRERTIYEQYF. The CDR3 bases that were read are TGCGCCAGCAGTGAGTCGTGGCGGGAGCGTACCATTTACGAG.

Of note for this clone: The read terminates 3 residues ahead of where the CDR3 ends, so the germline J gene completes it. The chain uses TRBV5-1 and TRBJ1-1, with D perhaps TRBD1 (6 bases). V was clipped by 2 bases and J by 0 bases, with 11 bases between them. CDR3 length: 15 amino acids. Germline loops: CDR1 SGHRS, CDR2 YFSETQ. CDR3 DNA (partial): TGCGCCAGCAGCTTCGGGACAAGACTGAACACTGAA. Its protein product is CASSFGTRLNTE. The CDR3 as a whole reads CASSFGTRLNTEAFF.

Regarding this clone: Sequencing ends 3 residues short of the CDR3 end; the germline J gene provides the rest. The chain recombines TRBV5-1 with TRBJ2-5; 9 nucleotides align to TRBD2. Germline values: CDR1 SGHRS, CDR2 YFSETQ. The CDR3 has 15 residues. The V and J ends lost 4 bases and 4 bases, in that order; junction bases with no gene match: 8. CDR3 sequence reads: CASSVQRGAAETQYF. CDR3 bases read: TGCGCCAGCAGCGTCCAGCGGGGGGCCGCAGAGACC.

As regards this clone: The CDR3 goes on 3 residues after the read ends, and that part is filled in from the germline J gene. J is TRBJ2-7 and V is TRBV11-2; D is ambiguous. The CDR3 extends over 13 amino acids. Germline CDR1 is SGHAT and CDR2 is FQNNGV. V gave up 3 bases and J gave up 3 bases, with 9 bases separating them. The sequenced part of the CDR3 DNA is TGTGCCAGCAGCTTCGCGCGGATCTACGAG. Its protein product is CASSFARIYE. Given in full, the CDR3 is CASSFARIYEQYF.

For this clone: The read gets to within 3 residues of the CDR3 end, and the germline J gene fills in the rest. This chain connects TRBV11-2 to TRBJ1-2; 7 bases agree with TRBD1. V gave up 4 bases and J gave up 7 bases; unmatched junction bases: 6. Germline V gene sequence: CDR1 SGHAT, CDR2 FQNNGV. The CDR3 is 13 amino acids. The CDR3 region is CASSSQQGLGYTF. The CDR3 DNA, read in part, is TGTGCCAGCAGCTCCCAACAGGGGCTTGGC.

A note on this clone: Coverage ceases 3 residues before the CDR3 finishes, and the germline J gene fills in the end. The gene calls are TRBV18 and TRBJ2-1; TRBD2 agrees at 10 bases. CDR1 and CDR2 (germline): KGHSH, LQKENI. The junction had 4 bases not matched to a gene; V was cut back by 7 bases and J by 4 bases. This CDR3 spans 14 amino acids. The covered CDR3 bases are TGTGCCAGCTTCTCTAGCGGGAGATACAATGAG. This codes for CASFSSGRYNE. From start to end, the CDR3 is CASFSSGRYNEQFF.

To note about this clone: The read falls 3 residues short of the CDR3 end, and the missing part is taken from the germline J gene. This sequence joins TRBV18 and TRBJ1-2; 9 nucleotides match TRBD1. The germline V gene encodes CDR1 KGHSH and CDR2 LQKENI. The CDR3 sequence is 15 residues long. Partial CDR3 DNA: TGTGCCAGCTCACAAGACAGGGGGAACACCTACGAC. Its protein product is CASSQDRGNTYD. The whole CDR3 region reads CASSQDRGNTYDYTF.

Concerning this clone: The read ends 3 residues before the CDR3 terminus; that terminus is restored from the germline J gene. The chain has TRBV5-4 and TRBJ2-1, with no clear D. The CDR3 is 14 amino acids. The ends were cut back, 0 bases at V and 4 bases at J, with 8 bases in the middle. Germline lookup yields CDR1 SGHNT and CDR2 YYREEE (reference sequence). CDR3 bases read: TGTGCCAGCAGCTTGGAAAACAAATACAATGAG. This encodes CASSLENKYNE. The CDR3 in its entirety is CASSLENKYNEQFF.

A word on this clone: Read coverage stops 3 residues before the CDR3 terminus; the germline J gene supplies the remainder. V and J are TRBV18 and TRBJ2-4, with 7 positions matching TRBD1. Germline values: CDR1 KGHSH, CDR2 LQKENI. This CDR3 comprises 13 residues. Partial CDR3 DNA: TGTGCCAGCTCACAAGACAGGGAGTATGGT. It yields the protein CASSQDREYG. The full CDR3 sequence reads CASSQDREYGQYF.

As regards this clone: Read coverage stops 3 residues before the CDR3 terminus; the germline J gene supplies the remainder. V and J are TRBV2 and TRBJ1-6; D not certain. There are 14 residues in the CDR3. Germline V gene sequence: CDR1 SNHLY, CDR2 FYNNEI. Trimming left V 7 bases short and J 6 bases short, with 13 bases between. CDR3 sequence: CASNVEKSNSPLHF. Partial CDR3 DNA: TGTGCCAGCAATGTAGAGAAAAGTAATTCACCC.

Notes on this clone: The missing CDR3 end, 3 residues past where the read stops, is filled in from the germline J gene. This chain uses TRBV6-1 with TRBJ1-2; 9 nucleotides match TRBD1. V lost 4 bases and J lost 3; bases outside the gene matches: 3. Looked up from germline, CDR1 is MNHNS and CDR2 is SASEGT. The CDR3 extends over 14 amino acids. CDR3 sequence reads: CASSATGGDYGYTF. The CDR3 bases that were read are TGTGCCAGCAGTGCGACAGGGGGGGACTATGGC.

A note on this clone: The read terminates 3 residues before the CDR3 end, so the remaining end is supplied by the germline J gene. The chain couples TRBV4-2 to TRBJ2-3; 8 bases fit TRBD2. The J segment lost 6 bases and the V segment lost 8 bases, leaving 7 bases of the junction unmatched. Germline V gives CDR1 LGHNA, CDR2 YNFKEQ. This CDR3 is 13 amino acids long. CDR3 DNA, as far as it was read: TGTGCCAGCGGCGAGCGGGAGACGGATACG. Its protein is CASGERETDT. The whole CDR3 protein reads CASGERETDTQYF.